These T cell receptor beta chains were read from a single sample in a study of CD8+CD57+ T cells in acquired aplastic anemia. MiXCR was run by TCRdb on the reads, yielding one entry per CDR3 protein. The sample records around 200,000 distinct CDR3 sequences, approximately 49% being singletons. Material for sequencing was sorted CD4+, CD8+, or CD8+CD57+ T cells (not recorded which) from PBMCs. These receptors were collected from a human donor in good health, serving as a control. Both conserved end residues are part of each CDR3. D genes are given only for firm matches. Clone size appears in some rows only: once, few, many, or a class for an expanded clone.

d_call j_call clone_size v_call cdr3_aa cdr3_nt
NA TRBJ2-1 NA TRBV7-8 CASSFFGYDEQFF TGTGCCAGCAGCTTTTTCGGGTACGATGAGCAGTTCTTC
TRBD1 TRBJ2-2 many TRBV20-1 CSARNRGNTGELFF TGCAGTGCTAGAAACAGGGGGAACACCGGGGAGCTGTTTTTT
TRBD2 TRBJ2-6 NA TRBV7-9 CASSLGGRGSGANVLTF TGTGCCAGCAGCTTAGGAGGGAGGGGCTCTGGGGCCAACGTCCTGACTTTC
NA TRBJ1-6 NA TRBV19 CAWSPSGFSPLHF TGTGCCTGGAGTCCGTCGGGCTTTTCACCCCTCCACTTT
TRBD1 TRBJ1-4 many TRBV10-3 CAISESTGDPGKLFF TGTGCCATCAGTGAGTCGACAGGGGATCCCGGGAAACTGTTTTTT
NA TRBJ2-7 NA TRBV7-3 CASSLDLEQYF TGTGCCAGCAGCTTAGATCTTGAGCAGTACTTC
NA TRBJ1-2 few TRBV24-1 CATGGNYGHTF TGTGCCACCGGAGGTAACTATGGCCACACCTTC
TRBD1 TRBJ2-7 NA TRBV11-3 CASSHPTRQGEQYF TGTGCCAGCAGCCACCCGACTCGACAGGGAGAGCAGTACTTC
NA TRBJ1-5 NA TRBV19 CASSKGDGSANQPQHF TGTGCCTCATCGAAGGGGGATGGGTCCGCTAATCAGCCCCAGCATTTT
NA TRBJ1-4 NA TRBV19 CASSISSFRVLPSF TGTGCCAGTAGTATATCGTCATTCCGGGTCTTACCATCTTTT
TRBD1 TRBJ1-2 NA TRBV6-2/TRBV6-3 CASSTPGQGVSNYGYTF TGTGCCAGCAGTACCCCGGGACAGGGGGTTTCTAACTATGGCTACACCTTC
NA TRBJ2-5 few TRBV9 CASSVAGSGETQYF TGTGCCAGCAGCGTAGCAGGGTCAGGGGAGACCCAGTACTTC
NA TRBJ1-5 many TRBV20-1 CSARDPHRYSNQPQHF TGCAGTGCTAGAGATCCCCACAGGTATAGCAATCAGCCCCAGCATTTT
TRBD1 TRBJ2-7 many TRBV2 CASLAGTGIHEQYF TGTGCCAGCTTGGCCGGGACAGGGATCCACGAGCAGTACTTC
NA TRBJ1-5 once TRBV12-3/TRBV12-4 CASSSSRALQPQHF TGTGCCAGCAGTTCTAGCAGGGCCCTCCAGCCCCAGCATTTT
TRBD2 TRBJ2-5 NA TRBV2 CASSLAGRNQETQYF TGTGCCAGCAGTCTAGCGGGGCGAAACCAAGAGACCCAGTACTTC
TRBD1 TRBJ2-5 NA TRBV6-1 CASRSGGEETQYF TGTGCCAGCAGGTCAGGGGGCGAAGAGACCCAGTACTTC
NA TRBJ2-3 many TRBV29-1 CSVSGGGSTDTQYF TGCAGCGTATCCGGGGGTGGTAGCACAGATACGCAGTATTTT
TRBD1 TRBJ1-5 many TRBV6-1 CASSEGGDRYQPQHF TGTGCCAGCAGTGAAGGGGGGGACAGATATCAGCCCCAGCATTTT
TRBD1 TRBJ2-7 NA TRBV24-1 CATSESGTGDSYEQYF TGTGCCACCAGTGAGTCCGGGACAGGGGATTCCTACGAGCAGTACTTC
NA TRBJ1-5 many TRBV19 CASSMPSIFLDQPQHF TGTGCCAGTAGTATGCCATCCATCTTTTTAGATCAGCCCCAGCATTTT
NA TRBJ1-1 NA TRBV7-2 CASSNRAQSTEAFF TGTGCCAGCAGCAATCGGGCCCAATCGACTGAAGCTTTCTTT
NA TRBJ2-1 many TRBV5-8 CASSVQGFNEQFF TGTGCCAGCAGCGTACAGGGATTCAATGAGCAGTTCTTC
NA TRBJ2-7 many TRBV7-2 CASSLRLTGTHYEQYF TGTGCCAGCAGCTTGAGGCTGACCGGGACACACTACGAGCAGTACTTC
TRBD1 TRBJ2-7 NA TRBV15 CATAKGQTPYEQYF TGTGCCACTGCGAAGGGACAGACTCCCTACGAGCAGTACTTC
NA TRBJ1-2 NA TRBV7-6 CACSLESNAGHYGYTF TGTGCTTGCAGCTTAGAATCAAACGCAGGTCACTATGGCTACACCTTC